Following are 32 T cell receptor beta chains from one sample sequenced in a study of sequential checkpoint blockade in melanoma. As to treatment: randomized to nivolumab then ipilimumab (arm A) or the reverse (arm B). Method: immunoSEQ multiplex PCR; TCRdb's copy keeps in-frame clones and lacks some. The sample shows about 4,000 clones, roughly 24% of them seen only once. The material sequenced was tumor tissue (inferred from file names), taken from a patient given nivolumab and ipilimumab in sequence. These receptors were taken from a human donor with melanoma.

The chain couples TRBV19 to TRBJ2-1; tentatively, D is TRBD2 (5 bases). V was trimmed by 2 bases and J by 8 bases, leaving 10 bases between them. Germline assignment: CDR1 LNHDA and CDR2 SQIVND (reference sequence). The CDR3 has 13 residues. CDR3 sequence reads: CASSISGLYEQFF. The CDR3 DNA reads TGTGCCAGTAGTATATCCGGACTCTATGAGCAGTTCTTC.

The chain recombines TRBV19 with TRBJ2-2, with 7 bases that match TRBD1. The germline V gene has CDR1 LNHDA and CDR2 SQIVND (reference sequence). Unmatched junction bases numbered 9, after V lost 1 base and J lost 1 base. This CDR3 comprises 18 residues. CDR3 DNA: TGTGCCAGTAGTATAGCGCCCGGGACAGCAGAGAACACCGGGGAGCTGTTTTTT. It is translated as CASSIAPGTAENTGELFF.

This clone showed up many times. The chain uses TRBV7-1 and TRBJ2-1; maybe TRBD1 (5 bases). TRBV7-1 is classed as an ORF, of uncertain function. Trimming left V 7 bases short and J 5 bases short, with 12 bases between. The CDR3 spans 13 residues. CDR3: CASTRQGDNEQFF. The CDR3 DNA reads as TGTGCCAGCACCCGGCAGGGCGACAATGAGCAGTTCTTC.

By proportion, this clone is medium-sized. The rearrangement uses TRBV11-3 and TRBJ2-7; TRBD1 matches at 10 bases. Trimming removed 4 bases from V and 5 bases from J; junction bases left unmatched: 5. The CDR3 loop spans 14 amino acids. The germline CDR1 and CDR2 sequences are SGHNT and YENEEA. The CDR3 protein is CASSWTGTGDEQYF. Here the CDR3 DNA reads TGTGCCAGCAGCTGGACCGGGACAGGGGACGAGCAGTACTTC.

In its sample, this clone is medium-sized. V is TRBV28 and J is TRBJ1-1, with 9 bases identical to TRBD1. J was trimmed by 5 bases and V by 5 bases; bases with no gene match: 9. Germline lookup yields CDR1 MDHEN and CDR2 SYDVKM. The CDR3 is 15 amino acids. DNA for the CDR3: TGTGCCAGCAGTCCCGAACAGGGGGCGAGAACTGAAGCTTTCTTT. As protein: CASSPEQGARTEAFF.

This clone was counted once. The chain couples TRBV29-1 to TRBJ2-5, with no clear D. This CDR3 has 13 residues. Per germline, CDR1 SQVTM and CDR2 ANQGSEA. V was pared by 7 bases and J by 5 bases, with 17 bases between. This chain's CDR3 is CSAHWQERETQYF. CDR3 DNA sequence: TGCAGCGCCCACTGGCAGGAGAGGGAGACCCAGTACTTC.

The CDR3 DNA sequence: TGTGCCAGCAGTTCACAGGGGAGACAGCCCCAGCATTTT. It specifies CASSSQGRQPQHF. This chain uses TRBV9 with TRBJ1-5, with TRBD1 identical over 7 bases. The CDR3 sequence is 13 residues long. Germline CDR1 is SGDLS and CDR2 is YYNGEE. The V and J ends lost 5 bases and 7 bases, in that order; junction bases with no gene match: 6. Complete variable domain (other parts from reference TRBV9 and TRBJ1-5): DSGVTQTPKHLITATGQRVTLRCSPRSGDLSVYWYQQSLDQGLQFLIQYYNGEERAKGNILERFSAQQFPDLHSELNLSSLELGDSALYFCASSSQGRQPQHFGDGTRLSIL.

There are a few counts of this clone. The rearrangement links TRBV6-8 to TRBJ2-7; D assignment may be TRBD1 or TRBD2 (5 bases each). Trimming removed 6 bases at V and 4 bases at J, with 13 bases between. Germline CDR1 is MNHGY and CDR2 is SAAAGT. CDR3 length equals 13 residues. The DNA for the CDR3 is TGTGCCAGCAGCCAGGGAGATGGTTACGAGCAGTACTTC. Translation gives CASSQGDGYEQYF.

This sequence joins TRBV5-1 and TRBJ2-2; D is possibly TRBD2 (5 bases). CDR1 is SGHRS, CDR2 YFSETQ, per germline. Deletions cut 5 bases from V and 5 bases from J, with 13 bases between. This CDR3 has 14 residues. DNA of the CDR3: TGCGCCAGCAGACAAAACGGGGTGACCGGGGAGCTGTTTTTT. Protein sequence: CASRQNGVTGELFF. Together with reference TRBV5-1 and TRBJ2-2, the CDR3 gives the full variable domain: KAGVTQTPRYLIKTRGQQVTLSCSPISGHRSVSWYQQTPGQGLQFLFEYFSETQRNKGNFPGRFSGRQFSNSRSEMNVSTLELGDSALYLCASRQNGVTGELFFGEGSRLTVL.

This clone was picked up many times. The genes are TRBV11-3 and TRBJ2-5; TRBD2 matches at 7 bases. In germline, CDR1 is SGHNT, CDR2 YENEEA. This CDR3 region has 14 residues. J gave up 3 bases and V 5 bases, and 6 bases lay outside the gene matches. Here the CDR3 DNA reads TGTGCCAGCAGCAAAAGCGGGGCAAAAGAGACCCAGTACTTC. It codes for CASSKSGAKETQYF.

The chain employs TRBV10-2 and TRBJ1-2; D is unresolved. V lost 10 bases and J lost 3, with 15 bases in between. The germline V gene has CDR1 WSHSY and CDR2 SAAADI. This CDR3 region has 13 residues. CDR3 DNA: TGCGCCACCCAAAAGGACGGGGACTATGGCTACACCTTC. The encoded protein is CATQKDGDYGYTF.

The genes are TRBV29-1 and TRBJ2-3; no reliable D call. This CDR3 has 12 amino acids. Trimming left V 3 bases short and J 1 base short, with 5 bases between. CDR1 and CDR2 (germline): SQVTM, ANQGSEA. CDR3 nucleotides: TGCAGCGTTGATGTTGGCACAGATACGCAGTATTTT. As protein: CSVDVGTDTQYF.

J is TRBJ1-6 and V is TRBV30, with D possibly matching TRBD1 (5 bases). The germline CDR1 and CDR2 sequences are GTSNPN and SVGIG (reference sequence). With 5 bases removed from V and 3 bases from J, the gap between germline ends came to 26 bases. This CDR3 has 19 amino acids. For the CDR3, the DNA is TGTGCCTGGTTTAGTGGGGCGTATTGGAGGGGCTTCTATAATTCACCCCTCCACTTT. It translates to CAWFSGAYWRGFYNSPLHF.

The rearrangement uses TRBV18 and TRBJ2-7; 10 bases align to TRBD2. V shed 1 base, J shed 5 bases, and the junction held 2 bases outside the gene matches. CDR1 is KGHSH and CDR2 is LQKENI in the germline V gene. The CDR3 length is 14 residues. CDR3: CASSPQRGGDEQYF. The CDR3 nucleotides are TGTGCCAGCTCACCACAGCGGGGGGGCGACGAGCAGTACTTC.

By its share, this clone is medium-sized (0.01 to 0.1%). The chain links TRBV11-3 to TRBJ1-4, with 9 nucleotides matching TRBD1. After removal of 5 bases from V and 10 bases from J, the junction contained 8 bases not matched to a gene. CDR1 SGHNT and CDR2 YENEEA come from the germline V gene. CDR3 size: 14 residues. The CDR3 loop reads CASSRTGAEGKLFF. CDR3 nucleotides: TGTGCCAGCAGCAGGACAGGGGCCGAAGGAAAACTGTTTTTT.

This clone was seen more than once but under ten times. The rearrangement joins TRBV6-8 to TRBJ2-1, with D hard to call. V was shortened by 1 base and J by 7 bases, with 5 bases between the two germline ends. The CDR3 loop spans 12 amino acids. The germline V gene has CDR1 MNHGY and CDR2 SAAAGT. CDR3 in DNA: TGTGCCAGCAGTTACTTGGGGAATGAGCAGTTCTTC. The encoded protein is CASSYLGNEQFF.

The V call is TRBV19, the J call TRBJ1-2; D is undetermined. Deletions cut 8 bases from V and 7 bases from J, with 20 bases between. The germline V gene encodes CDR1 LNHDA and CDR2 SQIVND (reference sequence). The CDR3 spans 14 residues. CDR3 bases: TGTGCCAGTCGGGAAGGGAATCGGATTATTGGCTACACCTTC. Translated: CASREGNRIIGYTF.

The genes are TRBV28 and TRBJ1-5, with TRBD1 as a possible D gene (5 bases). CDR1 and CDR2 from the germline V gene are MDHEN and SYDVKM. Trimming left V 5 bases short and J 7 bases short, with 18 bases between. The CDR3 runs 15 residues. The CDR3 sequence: CASSGAMGEKQPQHF. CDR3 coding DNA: TGTGCCAGCAGTGGAGCCATGGGGGAAAAGCAGCCCCAGCATTTT. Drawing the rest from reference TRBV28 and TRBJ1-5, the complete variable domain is DVKVTQSSRYLVKRTGEKVFLECVQDMDHENMFWYRQDPGLGLRLIYFSYDVKMKEKGDIPEGYSVSREKKERFSLILESASTNQTSMYLCASSGAMGEKQPQHFGDGTRLSIL.

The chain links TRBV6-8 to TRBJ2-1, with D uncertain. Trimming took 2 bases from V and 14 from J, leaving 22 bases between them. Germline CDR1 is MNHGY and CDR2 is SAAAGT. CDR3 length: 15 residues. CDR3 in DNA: TGTGCCAGCAGTTACGAACAGCCCCCCAACAAGGTGGAGTTCTTC. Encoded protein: CASSYEQPPNKVEFF.

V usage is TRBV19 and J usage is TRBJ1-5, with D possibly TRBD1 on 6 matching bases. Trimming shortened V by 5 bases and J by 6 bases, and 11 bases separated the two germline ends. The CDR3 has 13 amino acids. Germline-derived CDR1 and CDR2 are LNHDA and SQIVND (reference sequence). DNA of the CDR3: TGTGCCAGTAGTGGGGGGGCTGGTCAGCCCCAGCATTTT. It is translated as CASSGGAGQPQHF.

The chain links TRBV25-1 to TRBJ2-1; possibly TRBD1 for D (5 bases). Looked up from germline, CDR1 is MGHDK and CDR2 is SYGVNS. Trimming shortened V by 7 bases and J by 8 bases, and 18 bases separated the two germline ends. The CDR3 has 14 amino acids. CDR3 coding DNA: TGTGCCAGCACCCAGGGTTCGTGGATAGATGAGCAGTTCTTC. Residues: CASTQGSWIDEQFF.

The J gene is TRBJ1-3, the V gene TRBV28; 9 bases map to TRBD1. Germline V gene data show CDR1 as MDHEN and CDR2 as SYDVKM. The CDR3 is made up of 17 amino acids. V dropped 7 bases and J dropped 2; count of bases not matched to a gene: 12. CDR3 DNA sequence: TGTGCCAGCACGTTGGGTTCAACAGGGGGCACTGGAAACACCATATATTTT. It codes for CASTLGSTGGTGNTIYF.

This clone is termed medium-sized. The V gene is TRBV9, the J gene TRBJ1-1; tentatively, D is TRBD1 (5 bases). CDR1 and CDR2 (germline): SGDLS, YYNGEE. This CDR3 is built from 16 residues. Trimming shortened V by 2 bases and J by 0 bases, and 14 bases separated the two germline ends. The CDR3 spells CASSVYGAHMNTEAFF. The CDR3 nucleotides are TGTGCCAGCAGCGTCTACGGGGCCCACATGAACACTGAAGCTTTCTTT.

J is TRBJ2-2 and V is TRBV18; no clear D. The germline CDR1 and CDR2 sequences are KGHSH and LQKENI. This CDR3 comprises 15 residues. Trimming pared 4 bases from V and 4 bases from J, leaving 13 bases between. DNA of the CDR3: TGTGCCAGCTCACGGCGTGCCCCGGGCACCGGGGAGCTGTTTTTT. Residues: CASSRRAPGTGELFF. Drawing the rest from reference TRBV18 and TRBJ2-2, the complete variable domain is NAGVMQNPRHLVRRRGQEARLRCSPMKGHSHVYWYRQLPEEGLKFMVYLQKENIIDESGMPKERFSAEFPKEGPSILRIQQVVRGDSAAYFCASSRRAPGTGELFFGEGSRLTVL.

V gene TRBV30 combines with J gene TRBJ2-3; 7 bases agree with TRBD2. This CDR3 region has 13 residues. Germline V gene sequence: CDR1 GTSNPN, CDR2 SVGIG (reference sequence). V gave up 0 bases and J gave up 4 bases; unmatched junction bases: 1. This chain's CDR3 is CAWSVRGADTQYF. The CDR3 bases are TGTGCCTGGAGTGTCCGGGGGGCAGATACGCAGTATTTT.

In DNA form, the CDR3 reads TGCGCCAGCAGACAACAGGGGGCGGGTGGGGAGCTGTTTTTT. As protein: CASRQQGAGGELFF. The gene calls are TRBV10-2 and TRBJ2-2, with 9 bases lining up with TRBD1. Trimming at V came to 6 bases and at J to 8 bases, leaving 7 bases not matched to a gene. Germline loops: CDR1 WSHSY, CDR2 SAAADI. The CDR3 has 14 residues.

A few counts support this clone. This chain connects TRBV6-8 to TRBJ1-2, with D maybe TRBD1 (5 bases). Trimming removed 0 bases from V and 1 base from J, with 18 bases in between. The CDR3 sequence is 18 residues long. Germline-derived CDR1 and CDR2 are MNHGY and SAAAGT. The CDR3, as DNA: TGTGCCAGCAGTTACTCCACCCGGGACGTCGGATTTAACTATGGCTACACCTTC. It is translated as CASSYSTRDVGFNYGYTF.

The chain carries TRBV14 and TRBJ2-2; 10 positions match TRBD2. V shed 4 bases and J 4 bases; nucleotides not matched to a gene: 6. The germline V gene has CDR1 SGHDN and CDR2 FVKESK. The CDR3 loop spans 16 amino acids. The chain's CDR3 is CASSRASGGVTGELFF. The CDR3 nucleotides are TGTGCCAGCAGCCGAGCCAGCGGGGGGGTCACCGGGGAGCTGTTTTTT.

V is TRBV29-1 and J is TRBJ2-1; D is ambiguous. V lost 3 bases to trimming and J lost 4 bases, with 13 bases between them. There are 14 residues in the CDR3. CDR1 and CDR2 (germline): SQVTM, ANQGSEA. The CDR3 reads CSVELVGKYNEQFF. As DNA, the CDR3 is TGCAGCGTTGAGTTGGTAGGGAAGTACAATGAGCAGTTCTTC.

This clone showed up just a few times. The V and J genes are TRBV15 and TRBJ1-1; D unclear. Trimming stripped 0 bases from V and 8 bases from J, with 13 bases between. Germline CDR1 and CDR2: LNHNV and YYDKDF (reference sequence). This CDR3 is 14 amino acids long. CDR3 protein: CATSRDGGPEEAFF. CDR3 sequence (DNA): TGTGCCACCAGCAGAGATGGCGGGCCGGAAGAAGCTTTCTTT.

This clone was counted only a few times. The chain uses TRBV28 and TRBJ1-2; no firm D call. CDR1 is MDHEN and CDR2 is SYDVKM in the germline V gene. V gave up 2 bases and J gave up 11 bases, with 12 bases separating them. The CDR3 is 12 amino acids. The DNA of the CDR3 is TGTGCCAGCAGTTTAGTCTTCGGAAGGTACACCTTC. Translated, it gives CASSLVFGRYTF.

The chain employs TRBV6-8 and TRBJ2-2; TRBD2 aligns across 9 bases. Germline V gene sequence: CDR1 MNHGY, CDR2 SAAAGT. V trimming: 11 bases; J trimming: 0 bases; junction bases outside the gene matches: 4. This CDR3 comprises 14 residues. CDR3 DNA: TGTGCCCACGCGGGGGGGCCGAACACCGGGGAGCTGTTTTTT. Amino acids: CAHAGGPNTGELFF.